A single sample gave rise to the 9 T cell receptor beta chains below, sequenced in a study of T cell responses to AZD1222 COVID-19 vaccine. Generated by immunoSEQ multiplex PCR, the TCRdb table keeps only in-frame clones and is missing some. This sample has around 140,000 clones, with more than 70% found just once. The material was peripheral blood, obtained 28 days after the second AZD1222 dose. These TCRs come from an adult who received the AZD1222 COVID-19 vaccine.

The genes are TRBV7-3 and TRBJ1-2, with 7 bases that match TRBD1. CDR1 is SGHTA, CDR2 FQGTGA, per germline. V trimming: 8 bases; J trimming: 2 bases; junction bases outside the gene matches: 8. The CDR3 loop spans 14 amino acids. The CDR3 DNA reads as TGTGCCAGCTCGCCGGGACAGAGGAACTATGGCTACACCTTC. Translation: CASSPGQRNYGYTF.

The V call is TRBV4-1, the J call TRBJ1-3; D is uncertain. V lost 0 bases, J lost 1 base, and 7 bases lay in between. Germline loops: CDR1 MGHRA, CDR2 YSYEKL. This CDR3 contains 15 residues. As DNA, the CDR3 is TGCGCCAGCAGCCAAGATTCGGTTTCTGGAAACACCATATATTTT. Translated, it gives CASSQDSVSGNTIYF.

The gene calls are TRBV30 and TRBJ1-2; perhaps TRBD1 as D (5 bases). Trimming took off 3 bases at V and 5 bases at J, with 10 bases between the two ends. Looked up from germline, CDR1 is GTSNPN and CDR2 is SVGIG (reference sequence). The CDR3 has 12 amino acids. CDR3 nucleotide sequence: TGTGCCTGGAGGGGAGGGGTGTATGGCTACACCTTC. It yields the protein CAWRGGVYGYTF.

This clone was counted once. CDR3 bases: TGTGCCAGCAGCGCAGGGTCTGCTGAAGCTTTCTTT. Amino acids: CASSAGSAEAFF. The chain employs TRBV9 and TRBJ1-1; possible D gene TRBD1, 5 bases. Per germline, CDR1 SGDLS and CDR2 YYNGEE. This CDR3 has 12 amino acids. The ends were cut back, 3 bases at V and 6 bases at J, with 9 bases in the middle.

V and J are TRBV7-2 and TRBJ2-1, with TRBD2 matching over 11 bases. CDR1 is SGHTA, CDR2 FQGNSA, per germline. The CDR3 has 18 residues. The J segment lost 6 bases and the V segment lost 2 bases, leaving 12 bases of the junction unmatched. The CDR3 nucleotides read TGTGCCAGCAGCTTAAATGGACCTTTACTAGCGGGAGCCAATGAGCAGTTCTTC. Encoded protein: CASSLNGPLLAGANEQFF.

The CDR3 bases are TGTGCCAGCACAGAAGTAGGACAGGCAAGATTCAATCAGCCCCAGCATTTT. As protein: CASTEVGQARFNQPQHF. The chain combines TRBV2 with TRBJ1-5, with TRBD1 identical over 7 bases. The V gene's germline CDR1 is SNHLY and CDR2 FYNNEI. The CDR3 is made up of 17 amino acids. Germline trimming cut 7 bases from V and 3 bases from J; bases unmatched to any gene: 15.

A single count supports this clone. The V gene is TRBV28, the J gene TRBJ1-1; no clear D gene. This CDR3 has 15 amino acids. Germline V CDR1 and CDR2: MDHEN, SYDVKM. V was shortened by 3 bases and J by 1 base, with 12 bases between the two germline ends. CDR3: CASSLWRTGNTEAFF. The CDR3 bases are TGTGCCAGCAGTTTGTGGAGGACGGGGAACACTGAAGCTTTCTTT.

About this clone: Other DNA sequences in this specimen translate into the identical CDR3. The V gene is TRBV5-6, the J gene TRBJ1-5; 9 positions agree with TRBD1. The CDR3 is 16 amino acids. After removal of 0 bases from V and 7 bases from J, the junction contained 8 bases not matched to a gene. Per the germline V gene, CDR1 is SGHDT and CDR2 is YYEEEE. The CDR3 loop reads CASSLGPDRGVQPQHF. The CDR3 DNA reads TGTGCCAGCAGCTTGGGACCTGACAGGGGGGTGCAGCCCCAGCATTTT.

The rearrangement links TRBV3-1 (or the pseudogene TRBV3-2) to TRBJ1-1; 9 bases agree with TRBD1. This CDR3 spans 14 amino acids. Germline CDR1 and CDR2: LGHDT and YNNKEL (reference sequence). The J segment lost 4 bases and the V segment lost 4 bases, leaving 4 bases of the junction unmatched. The CDR3 region is CASSLGQGSTEAFF. The CDR3 DNA reads TGTGCCAGCAGCCTTGGACAGGGGAGCACTGAAGCTTTCTTT.